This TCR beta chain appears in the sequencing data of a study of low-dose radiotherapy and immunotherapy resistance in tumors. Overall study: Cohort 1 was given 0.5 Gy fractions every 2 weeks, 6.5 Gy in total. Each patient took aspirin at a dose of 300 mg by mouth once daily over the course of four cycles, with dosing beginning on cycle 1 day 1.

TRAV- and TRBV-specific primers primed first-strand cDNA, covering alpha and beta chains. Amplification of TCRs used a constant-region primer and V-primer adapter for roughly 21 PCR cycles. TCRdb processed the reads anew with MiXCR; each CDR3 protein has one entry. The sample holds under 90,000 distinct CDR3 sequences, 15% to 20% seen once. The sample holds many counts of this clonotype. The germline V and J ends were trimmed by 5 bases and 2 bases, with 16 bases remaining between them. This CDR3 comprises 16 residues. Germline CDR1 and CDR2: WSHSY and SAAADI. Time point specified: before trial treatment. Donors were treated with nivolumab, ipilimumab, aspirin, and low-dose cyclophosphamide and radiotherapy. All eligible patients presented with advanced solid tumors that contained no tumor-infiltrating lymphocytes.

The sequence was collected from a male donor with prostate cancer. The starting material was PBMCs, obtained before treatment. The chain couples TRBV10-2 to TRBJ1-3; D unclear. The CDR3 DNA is TGCGCCAGCAGTACAACCGGTGAAATGACTGGAAACACCATATATTTT. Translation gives CASSTTGEMTGNTIYF.